This T cell receptor beta chain was identified during a study of T-cell memory formation after mild COVID-19. Turning to the study itself: Most TCR clusters belonged to a single donor.

This clonotype has a handful of counts. Each CDR3 protein is one row after TCRdb ran MiXCR on the 5' RACE reads. The data contain about 540,000 distinct CDR3 sequences, about a fifth of them singletons. Germline-derived CDR1 and CDR2 are ENHRY and SYGVKD. This CDR3 comprises 16 residues. Between the trimmed V and J ends, which lost 4 bases and 3 bases, there was a span of 19 bases. The receptor's source is an adult woman who had mild COVID-19 (a few samples of this study predate the infection). Cell type and time point are not known. The chain uses TRBV10-3 and TRBJ2-7, with a tentative D call TRBD1 (6 bases). Sample: PBMCs or a T cell subset sorted from them (not recorded which). The CDR3 region is CAISGQDRRGGYEQYF. CDR3 nucleotide sequence: TGTGCCATCAGTGGACAGGACAGACGAGGGGGCTACGAGCAGTACTTC.